One and the same sample provided the 10 T cell receptor beta chains below, sequenced in a study of vaccination and CD4 T cells after COVID-19. Antigen specificity for these receptors is unknown. Treatment here: roughly 11-day PBMC culture with coronavirus spike peptide pools or control peptides (ViraFEST assay). The Oncomine TCR Beta short-read assay sequenced DNA from cultured CD4+ T cells. TCRdb itself ran the PCR reads through MiXCR, one entry per CDR3 protein. This sample has approximately 20,000 distinct CDR3 sequences, with around 62% found just once. The specimen was CD4+ T cells from blood, cultured in vitro, collected before SARS-CoV-2 vaccination. The receptors here all came from a human donor who received a COVID-19 vaccine.

V and J are TRBV19 and TRBJ1-5, with 10 bases aligning to TRBD1. The CDR3 runs to 17 residues. V was clipped by 6 bases and J by 1 base; unmatched bases: 9. Germline V gene sequence: CDR1 LNHDA, CDR2 SQIVND (reference sequence). CDR3 sequence reads: CASRPGTGVLSNQPQHF. CDR3 in DNA: TGTGCCAGTAGACCCGGGACAGGGGTACTCAGCAATCAGCCCCAGCATTTT.

J is TRBJ2-2 and V is TRBV24-1, with 7 bases aligning to TRBD1. V shed 4 bases and J 0 bases; nucleotides not matched to a gene: 7. The V gene's germline CDR1 is KGHDR and CDR2 SFDVKD. This CDR3 has 17 amino acids. The CDR3 here is CATSDTGALANTGELFF. In DNA, the CDR3 is TGTGCCACCAGTGACACAGGGGCGCTAGCGAACACCGGGGAGCTGTTTTTT.

The chain employs TRBV7-9 and TRBJ1-1; D possibly corresponds to TRBD1 (5 bases). V gave up 7 bases and J gave up 3 bases, with 12 bases separating them. In germline, CDR1 is SEHNR, CDR2 FQNEAQ (reference sequence). CDR3 length equals 13 residues. Here the CDR3 DNA reads TGTGCCAGCACCCGGGGGAGCGACACTGAAGCTTTCTTT. This translates into CASTRGSDTEAFF. The full variable domain, its missing parts supplied by reference TRBV7-9 and TRBJ1-1, is DTGVSQNPRHKITKRGQNVTFRCDPISEHNRLYWYRQTLGQGPEFLTYFQNEAQLEKSRLLSDRFSAERPKGSFSTLEIQRTEQGDSAMYLCASTRGSDTEAFFGQGTRLTVV.

Only a few counts were recorded for this clonotype. The V call is TRBV24-1, the J call TRBJ2-5; TRBD1 matches 8 bases. J was trimmed by 1 base and V by 6 bases; bases with no gene match: 6. This CDR3 spans 15 amino acids. The germline V gene encodes CDR1 KGHDR and CDR2 SFDVKD. In nucleotides, the CDR3 is TGTGCCACCAGTCAACCGGGACAGGCCCAAGAGACCCAGTACTTC. Translated, it gives CATSQPGQAQETQYF.

This clonotype showed up just a few times. This chain joins TRBV2 and TRBJ2-5; 7 bases line up with TRBD2. The CDR3 is made up of 18 amino acids. With 4 bases clipped from V and 7 bases from J, the junction kept 21 bases outside the gene matches. Germline CDR1 and CDR2: SNHLY and FYNNEI. CDR3 coding DNA: TGTGCCAGCAGTGGAGGTAATTCGGCGGGGGTCCGAGCGTGGACCCAGTACTTC. Protein sequence: CASSGGNSAGVRAWTQYF.

J is TRBJ1-1 and V is TRBV30; D not certain. Germline V gene sequence: CDR1 GTSNPN, CDR2 SVGIG (reference sequence). This CDR3 is built from 13 residues. V was shortened by 3 bases and J by 9 bases, with 17 bases between the two germline ends. CDR3 sequence reads: CAWSSDTFSKAFF. The CDR3 bases are TGTGCCTGGAGCTCCGACACCTTTTCAAAAGCTTTCTTT.

The chain couples TRBV7-2 to TRBJ1-4; 7 bases agree with TRBD1. CDR1 is SGHTA, CDR2 FQGNSA, per germline. The CDR3 runs to 14 residues. With 7 bases clipped from V and 8 bases from J, the junction kept 10 bases outside the gene matches. The CDR3 bases are TGTGCCAGCACCCAGGGGGGGGATGGGGAAAAACTGTTTTTT. Translating gives CASTQGGDGEKLFF.

V gene TRBV19 combines with J gene TRBJ1-1; D unresolved. Germline-derived CDR1 and CDR2 are LNHDA and SQIVND (reference sequence). The CDR3 covers 12 residues. The ends were cut back, 1 base at V and 6 bases at J, with 6 bases in the middle. The CDR3 protein is CASSIARAEAFF. The CDR3 region has the DNA TGTGCCAGTAGTATAGCACGGGCTGAAGCTTTCTTT.

This clonotype was picked up a small number of times. The chain couples TRBV12-3 or TRBV12-4 to TRBJ2-1; 11 positions match TRBD2. The V and J ends lost 5 bases and 6 bases, in that order; junction bases with no gene match: 9. The CDR3 length is 16 residues. The CDR3 sequence is CASSPRMGTSGNEQFF. CDR3 DNA: TGTGCCAGCAGTCCCCGGATGGGGACTAGCGGCAATGAGCAGTTCTTC.

A few counts support this clonotype. The CDR3 nucleotides read TGTGCCGGAAAGGGACTAGCGAGGACCGGGGAGCTGTTTTTT. Translated: CAGKGLARTGELFF. V usage is TRBV6-1 and J usage is TRBJ2-2; 10 nucleotides align to TRBD2. V was clipped by 11 bases and J by 5 bases; unmatched bases: 8. The CDR3 runs to 14 residues. In germline, CDR1 is MNHNS, CDR2 SASEGT.